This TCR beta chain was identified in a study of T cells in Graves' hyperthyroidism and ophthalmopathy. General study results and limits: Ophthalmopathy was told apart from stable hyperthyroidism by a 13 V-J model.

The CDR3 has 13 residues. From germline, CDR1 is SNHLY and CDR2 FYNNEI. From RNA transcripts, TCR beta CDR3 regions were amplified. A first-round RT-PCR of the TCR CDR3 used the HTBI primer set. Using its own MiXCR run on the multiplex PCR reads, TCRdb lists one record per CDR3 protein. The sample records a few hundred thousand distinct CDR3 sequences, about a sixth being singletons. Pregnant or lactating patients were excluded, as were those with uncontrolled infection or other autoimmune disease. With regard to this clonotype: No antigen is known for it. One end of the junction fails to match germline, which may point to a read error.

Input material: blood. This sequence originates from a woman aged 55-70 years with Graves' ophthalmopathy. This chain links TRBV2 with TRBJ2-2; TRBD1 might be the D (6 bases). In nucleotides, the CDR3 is TGTGCCAGCAGATCCGGACAGATCGGGGAGCTGCTTTTT. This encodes CASRSGQIGELLF. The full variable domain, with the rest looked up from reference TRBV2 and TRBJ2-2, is EPEVTQTPSHQVTQMGQEVILRCVPISNHLYFYWYRQILGQKVEFLVSFYNNEISEKSEIFDDQFSVERPDGSNFTLKIRSTKLEDSAMYFCASRSGQIGELLFGEGSRLTVL.